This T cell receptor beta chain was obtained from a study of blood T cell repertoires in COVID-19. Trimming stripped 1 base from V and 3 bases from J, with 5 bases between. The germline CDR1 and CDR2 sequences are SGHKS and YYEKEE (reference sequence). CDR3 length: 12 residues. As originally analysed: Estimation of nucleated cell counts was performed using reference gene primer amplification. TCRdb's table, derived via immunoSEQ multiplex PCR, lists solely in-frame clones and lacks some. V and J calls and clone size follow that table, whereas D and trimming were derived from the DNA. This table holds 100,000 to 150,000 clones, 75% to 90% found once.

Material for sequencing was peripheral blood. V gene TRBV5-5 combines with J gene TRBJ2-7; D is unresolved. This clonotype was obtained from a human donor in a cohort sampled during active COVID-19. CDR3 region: CASSLTVYEQYF. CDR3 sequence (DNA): TGTGCCAGCAGCTTGACAGTCTACGAGCAGTACTTC.